This paragraph covers one T cell receptor beta chain sequence. Its recognized antigen is unknown. No clone much larger than this one lies a single base away; base qualities are absent. This specimen belongs to a study of blood T cell repertoires in COVID-19 (dated by TCRdb to the early 2020s). Background on the whole study: The collaborator samples originated in the United States, Italy and Spain and spanned the acute and convalescent phases of COVID-19. The prospective study material was composed of cDNA or gDNA derived from T cells, B-cell-depleted T cells, or PBMCs. The dataset comprised deeply sampled blood TCRbeta repertoires from subjects exposed to, actively infected with, or recovered from COVID-19. A freely available public database, intended as a resource for researchers studying the immune response to SARS-CoV-2, is where the repertoires were released. The samples were drawn from the first 160 participants of the ongoing ImmuneRACE study and from 1,200 or so subjects provided by 6 global collaborators. Nearly every sample came with metadata listing a de-identified subject ID, COVID-19 status, age in years and sex. Where available, HLA class I and class II types were taken from metadata supplied by the sample provider and were not determined by assay-based typing.

The germline V gene specifies SGHVS as CDR1 and FNYEAQ as CDR2. Trimming removed 4 bases from V and 7 bases from J, leaving 11 bases between the germline ends. Counted from cysteine to phenylalanine, this CDR3 has 13 amino acids. Only the CDR3 portion is preserved as DNA: 39 bases, with reading frame beginning at the first base. TCRbeta CDR3 regions were amplified from genomic DNA by means of the immunoSEQ Assay, a bias-controlled multiplex PCR. As for how the authors treated the data: Within the assay, amplification of reference gene primers was used to estimate how many nucleated cells each sample contained. Sequence reads were collapsed and filtered to measure the absolute abundance of every unique TCRbeta CDR3 rearrangement. For each sample, productive Simpson clonality was calculated by taking the square root of Simpson's diversity index across productive rearrangements. The source is immuneACCESS, and TCRdb retained only in-frame sequences with V and J called. Part of the clones is not carried over; for the studies checked, unresolved V genes explain less than half of this, and the remainder is unexplained. D and trimming were read from the DNA, whereas the V and J calls and clone size are those reported in that table. For this sample the table gives about 150,000 clones, of which about 83% were detected only once. Of the sample, about 3.7% falls within the top ten clones.

Enrolling through a virtual design, the prospective study's participants ranged in age from about 18 to 89 years and lived across 24 United States geographic areas. To assign participants to cohorts, the prospective study relied on clinical history that participants themselves reported in a screening survey and a study questionnaire. Each participant in the prospective study had whole blood, serum and a nasopharyngeal or oropharyngeal swab collected by mobile phlebotomists. Participants in the prospective study had the option to provide additional blood draws and questionnaires over an approximately 2-month period. Before DNA extraction, blood samples from the prospective study were shipped at room temperature or frozen. Study-wide findings and limitations: Clinical and demographic metadata were provided uncurated, with the amount varying by source and participant.

Recombination joined TRBV7-6 with TRBJ1-5, with the D gene not confidently named. Sequences were obtained from PBMCs or T cells enriched from blood (not recorded which). The sequence was collected from a woman aged 45-65 years with acute COVID-19. The CDR3 reads as follows: CASSSRTGQPQHF. The bases read TGTGCCAGCAGCTCCAGGACGGGGCAGCCCCAGCATTTT.